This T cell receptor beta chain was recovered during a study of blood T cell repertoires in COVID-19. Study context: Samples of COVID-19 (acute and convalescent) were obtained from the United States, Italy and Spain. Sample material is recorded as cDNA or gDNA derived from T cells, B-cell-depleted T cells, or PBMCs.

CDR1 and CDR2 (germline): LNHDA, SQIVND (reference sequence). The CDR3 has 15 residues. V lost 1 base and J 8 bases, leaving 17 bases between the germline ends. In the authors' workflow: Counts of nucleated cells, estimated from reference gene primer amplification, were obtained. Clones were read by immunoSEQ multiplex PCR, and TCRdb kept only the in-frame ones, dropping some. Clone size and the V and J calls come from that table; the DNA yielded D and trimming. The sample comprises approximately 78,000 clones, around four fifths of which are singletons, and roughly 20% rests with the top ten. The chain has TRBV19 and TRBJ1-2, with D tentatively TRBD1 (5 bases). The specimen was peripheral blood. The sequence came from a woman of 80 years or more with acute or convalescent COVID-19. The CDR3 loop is CASSIGRRGVEGYTF. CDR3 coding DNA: TGTGCCAGTAGTATAGGGCGCCGGGGGGTGGAAGGCTACACCTTC. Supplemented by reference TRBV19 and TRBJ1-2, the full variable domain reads DGGITQSPKYLFRKEGQNVTLSCEQNLNHDAMYWYRQDPGQGLRLIYYSQIVNDFQKGDIAEGYSVSREKKESFPLTVTSAQKNPTAFYLCASSIGRRGVEGYTFGSGTRLTVV.